What follows are 29 T cell receptor beta chains derived from one specimen sequenced in a study of blood T cells in healthy people across ages. Next came a second PCR, run for about 7 to 12 cycles, which used a sample-barcoded 5' primer along with a J-beta primer mix. TCRdb called the 5' RACE reads again in MiXCR, with one record for every CDR3 protein. Among roughly 830,000 distinct CDR3 sequences, 60% to 80% were seen once, and the ten largest hold about 27%. The sample taken for sequencing was blood. The source is a man in his thirties or forties in good health.

About this clonotype itself: At one of its ends the junction is not consistent with the germline gene, which may arise from a read error. The rearrangement uses TRBV7-3 and TRBJ2-5; 7 nucleotides match TRBD1. The CDR3 is made up of 13 amino acids. From germline, CDR1 is SGHTA and CDR2 FQGTGA. CDR3 sequence: CAGSLDRVNEQYF. The DNA of the CDR3 is TGTGCCGGCAGCCTTGACAGGGTGAATGAGCAGTACTTC.

This rearrangement joins TRBV12-3 or TRBV12-4 to TRBJ1-1, with D unresolved. The CDR3 loop spans 11 amino acids. Deletions cut 9 bases from V and 0 bases from J, with 5 bases between. In DNA, the CDR3 is TGTGCCAGTCAGTTGAACACTGAAGCTTTCTTT. It yields the protein CASQLNTEAFF.

The chain links TRBV12-3 or TRBV12-4 to TRBJ1-2; D is unresolved. The CDR3 runs to 12 residues. Trimming stripped 5 bases from V and 1 base from J, with 5 bases between. The chain's CDR3 is CASSDFNYGYTF. The CDR3 DNA reads as TGTGCCAGCAGTGACTTTAACTATGGCTACACCTTC.

V gene TRBV6-4 combines with J gene TRBJ2-3; 8 bases align to TRBD1. The ends lost 8 bases at V and 5 bases at J; junction bases unmatched: 9. CDR1 is MRHNA and CDR2 is SNTAGT in the germline V gene. The CDR3 runs to 14 residues. The CDR3 region is CASGVRGQKDTQYF. The DNA for the CDR3 is TGTGCCAGCGGGGTCAGGGGGCAGAAAGATACGCAGTATTTT.

The V call is TRBV7-9, the J call TRBJ2-1, with 7 nucleotides matching TRBD1. Germline V lookup: CDR1 SEHNR, CDR2 FQNEAQ (reference sequence). The V segment lost 4 bases and the J segment 10 bases; nucleotides outside the gene matches: 10. The CDR3 sequence is 14 residues long. CDR3 DNA sequence: TGTGCCAGCAGCTCCCTTTACAGGGGAAACGAGCAGTTCTTC. Its protein product is CASSSLYRGNEQFF.

The chain employs TRBV28 and TRBJ1-6; 8 nucleotides align to TRBD1. Germline V CDR1 and CDR2: MDHEN, SYDVKM. Trimming at V came to 6 bases and at J to 8 bases, leaving 6 bases not matched to a gene. CDR3 length: 14 amino acids. The chain's CDR3 is CASSLDRVYSPLHF. CDR3 sequence (DNA): TGTGCCAGCAGCCTGGACAGGGTCTATTCACCCCTCCACTTT.

The chain joins TRBV7-9 to TRBJ1-1, with D tentatively TRBD1 (6 bases). In germline, CDR1 is SEHNR, CDR2 FQNEAQ (reference sequence). With 6 bases removed from V and 8 bases from J, the gap between germline ends came to 16 bases. The CDR3 consists of 13 residues. DNA of the CDR3: TGTGCCAGCAGACAGGGAGGGTTTCCAGAAGCTTTCTTT. Its protein product is CASRQGGFPEAFF.

This CDR3 reads CASKGSSFSSYEQYF. The CDR3 DNA reads as TGCGCCAGCAAGGGAAGCAGCTTTAGCTCCTACGAGCAGTACTTC. The chain joins TRBV5-1 to TRBJ2-7; D gene uncertain. The CDR3 sequence is 15 residues long. Trimming removed 6 bases at V and 0 bases at J, with 16 bases between. Looked up from germline, CDR1 is SGHRS and CDR2 is YFSETQ.

This clonotype was detected a few times. The chain is built from TRBV10-3 and TRBJ2-6; a possible D gene is TRBD1 (7 bases). The CDR3 sequence is 17 residues long. The germline V and J ends were trimmed by 4 bases and 0 bases, with 13 bases remaining between them. Looked up from germline, CDR1 is ENHRY and CDR2 is SYGVKD. CDR3 DNA: TGTGCCATCAGTGGGAGGGGACAGACCTCTGGGGCCAACGTCCTGACTTTC. It specifies CAISGRGQTSGANVLTF.

This rearrangement joins TRBV6-2 or TRBV6-3 to TRBJ2-7; TRBD2 matches at 10 bases. This CDR3 comprises 18 residues. Germline V gene lookup returns CDR1 MNHEY and CDR2 SVGEGT. The V segment lost 4 bases and the J segment 1 base; nucleotides outside the gene matches: 13. CDR3 residues: CASSSGLAALWGSYEQYF. The CDR3 bases are TGTGCCAGCAGTTCCGGACTAGCGGCCCTCTGGGGGTCCTACGAGCAGTACTTC.

This clonotype was counted only a few times. The chain joins TRBV20-1 to TRBJ1-2; D is undetermined. The CDR3 totals 13 residues. With 3 bases removed from V and 3 bases from J, the gap between germline ends came to 11 bases. CDR1 and CDR2 from the germline V gene are DFQATT and SNEGSKA (reference sequence). CDR3 region: CSASYRDYYGYTF. The CDR3 region has the DNA TGCAGTGCTAGCTACAGAGACTACTATGGCTACACCTTC.

V is TRBV20-1 and J is TRBJ2-1; perhaps TRBD1 as D (6 bases). The CDR3 totals 15 residues. Looked up from germline, CDR1 is DFQATT and CDR2 is SNEGSKA (reference sequence). V was cut by 3 bases and J by 5 bases, with 17 bases left in between. The CDR3 loop reads CSARSLVGAHNEQFF. DNA for the CDR3: TGCAGTGCTAGGTCTCTAGTGGGGGCCCACAATGAGCAGTTCTTC.

J is TRBJ1-1 and V is TRBV28; no definite D call. V was shortened by 4 bases and J by 4 bases, with 16 bases between the two germline ends. The CDR3 is 15 residues long. The germline V gene encodes CDR1 MDHEN and CDR2 SYDVKM. CDR3 amino acids: CASSSPQGFGTEAFF. The DNA for the CDR3 is TGTGCCAGCAGTTCCCCCCAAGGGTTCGGCACTGAAGCTTTCTTT.

V and J are TRBV20-1 and TRBJ2-7, with TRBD2 identical over 13 bases. CDR3 length equals 14 residues. Per the germline V gene, CDR1 is DFQATT and CDR2 is SNEGSKA (reference sequence). The ends lost 7 bases at V and 6 bases at J; junction bases unmatched: 9. The CDR3 loop reads CSGGLAGRGREQYF. CDR3 in DNA: TGCAGTGGGGGACTAGCGGGACGTGGACGCGAGCAGTACTTC.

The rearrangement links TRBV7-9 to TRBJ1-2; D is unresolved. V was trimmed by 5 bases and J by 3 bases, leaving 13 bases between them. Germline loops: CDR1 SEHNR, CDR2 FQNEAQ (reference sequence). The CDR3 length is 14 residues. The CDR3 DNA is TGTGCCAGCAGCACGGACGGGTGGGACTATGGCTACACCTTC. Amino acid sequence: CASSTDGWDYGYTF.

This clonotype was detected a few times. The gene calls are TRBV20-1 and TRBJ2-1; no clear D. The CDR3 has 15 residues. V dropped 6 bases and J dropped 0 bases, with 15 bases sitting between them. CDR1 is DFQATT and CDR2 is SNEGSKA in the germline V gene (reference sequence). As DNA, the CDR3 is TGCAGTGCCCCAGAAGAAAGGAGCTCCTACAATGAGCAGTTCTTC. Translating it yields CSAPEERSSYNEQFF.

The genes are TRBV11-2 and TRBJ2-7, with 8 bases that match TRBD1. Looked up from germline, CDR1 is SGHAT and CDR2 is FQNNGV. The CDR3 contains 15 residues. The J segment lost 7 bases and the V segment lost 3 bases, leaving 11 bases of the junction unmatched. Written as DNA, the CDR3 is TGTGCCAGCAGCTTGAGGACAGGGAGGACCTTGGAGCAGTACTTC. This encodes CASSLRTGRTLEQYF.

Worth noting for this clonotype: Sequence at one end of the junction differs from germline and may be a read error. The genes are TRBV25-1 and TRBJ1-1, with no clear D. Germline lookup yields CDR1 MGHDK and CDR2 SYGVNS. The CDR3 is made up of 14 amino acids. The CDR3 nucleotides are TGTGCCAGCAGTGAAGCAGGCTTAAACACTGAAGCTTACTTT. Translating gives CASSEAGLNTEAYF.

The chain recombines TRBV12-3 or TRBV12-4 with TRBJ2-1; no clear D. Trimming removed 2 bases from V and 5 bases from J, with 10 bases in between. The length of the CDR3 is 14 residues. DNA for the CDR3: TGTGCCAGCAGTTTAAGTCTGGTCCACAATGAGCAGTTCTTC. Its translation: CASSLSLVHNEQFF.

This clonotype has just a few counts. The V call is TRBV7-2, the J call TRBJ2-1; the D call may be TRBD1 or TRBD2 (5 bases each). CDR1 is SGHTA and CDR2 is FQGNSA in the germline V gene. The CDR3 has 16 residues. V shed 0 bases and J shed 7 bases, with 16 bases lying between them. This chain's CDR3 is CASSLAIIAWGNEQFF. CDR3 DNA: TGTGCCAGCAGCTTAGCGATAATAGCTTGGGGGAATGAGCAGTTCTTC.

On this clonotype: At one of its ends the junction is not consistent with the germline gene, which may arise from a read error. The J gene is TRBJ2-5, the V gene TRBV6-2 or TRBV6-3; the D is unclear. The J call could be wrong; TRBJ2-7 is a better fit for the DNA end. The CDR3 covers 11 residues. Germline-derived CDR1 and CDR2 are MNHEY and SVGEGT. The CDR3, as DNA: TGTGCCATCAGTTACCAGGTCGAGCAGTACTTC. It is translated as CAISYQVEQYF.

The DNA of the CDR3 is TGCAGCGTCGCTATATCCGGGGCGCGGGACTACGAGCAGTACTTC. Its translation: CSVAISGARDYEQYF. The chain links TRBV29-1 to TRBJ2-7; D is possibly TRBD2 (6 bases). Trimming removed 6 bases at V and 3 bases at J, with 21 bases between. The length of the CDR3 is 15 residues. Germline assignment: CDR1 SQVTM and CDR2 ANQGSEA.

The rearrangement joins TRBV21-1 to TRBJ1-2; TRBD1 is the table's D call, not checked against the DNA. TRBV21-1 is a recognized pseudogene. The CDR3 sequence is 16 residues long. The CDR3 sequence is CASSSRGQGAEGGYTF. In DNA form, the CDR3 reads TGTGCCAGCAGCAGCCGCGGACAGGGGGCAGAGGGTGGCTACACCTTC.

The rearrangement joins TRBV9 to TRBJ2-3; 9 positions match TRBD2. CDR1 SGDLS and CDR2 YYNGEE come from the germline V gene. This CDR3 has 17 amino acids. J lost 2 bases, V lost 0 bases, and 7 bases had no gene match. CDR3 nucleotides: TGTGCCAGCAGCGTAGCGGAAATAGCGGGGGACACAGATACGCAGTATTTT. Protein product: CASSVAEIAGDTDTQYF.

The chain employs TRBV11-1 and TRBJ2-5; 11 nucleotides match TRBD2. The CDR3 has 18 amino acids. V gave up 3 bases and J gave up 2 bases; unmatched junction bases: 11. Germline CDR1 is SGHAT and CDR2 is FQDESV (reference sequence). CDR3 region: CASSFEIAGGPGQETQYF. The CDR3 DNA reads as TGTGCCAGCAGCTTTGAAATAGCGGGGGGGCCGGGGCAAGAGACCCAGTACTTC.

The chain links TRBV4-1 to TRBJ2-5, with D unclear. TRBJ2-7 explains the end of the DNA better; the J call may be wrong. CDR1 is MGHRA and CDR2 is YSYEKL in the germline V gene. CDR3 size: 13 residues. The CDR3 sequence: CASSQEAIYEQYF. The CDR3 DNA reads as TGCGCCAGCAGCCAAGAGGCGATATACGAGCAGTACTTC.

With respect to this clonotype: With a much larger clone just one base away, this may be a read error. This chain connects TRBV2 to TRBJ2-7, with D perhaps TRBD2 (5 bases). Per the germline V gene, CDR1 is SNHLY and CDR2 is FYNNEI. This CDR3 comprises 11 residues. Trimming left V 4 bases short and J 6 bases short, with 7 bases between. CDR3 bases: TGTGCCAGCAGTGTAGAGGGCGAGCAGTACTTC. This gives the protein CASSVEGEQYF.

The chain joins TRBV6-2 or TRBV6-3 to TRBJ2-5, with TRBD2 as a possible D gene (6 bases). The CDR3 has 15 amino acids. Germline V CDR1 and CDR2: MNHEY, SVGEGT. V was pared by 4 bases and J by 11 bases, with 23 bases between. CDR3 DNA sequence: TGTGCCAGCAGTTCCGGGATTAGTCTACGACGGGGGCAGTACTTC. This codes for CASSSGISLRRGQYF.

This sequence joins TRBV27 and TRBJ2-4; D may be TRBD1 (5 bases). TRBJ2-7 matches the DNA end more closely, so the J call is doubtful. CDR3 length equals 14 residues. Germline V gene lookup returns CDR1 MNHEY and CDR2 SMNVEV (reference sequence). This CDR3 reads CASSPRPGHHEQYF. DNA for the CDR3: TGTGCCAGCAGTCCGAGGCCAGGGCACCACGAGCAGTACTTC.